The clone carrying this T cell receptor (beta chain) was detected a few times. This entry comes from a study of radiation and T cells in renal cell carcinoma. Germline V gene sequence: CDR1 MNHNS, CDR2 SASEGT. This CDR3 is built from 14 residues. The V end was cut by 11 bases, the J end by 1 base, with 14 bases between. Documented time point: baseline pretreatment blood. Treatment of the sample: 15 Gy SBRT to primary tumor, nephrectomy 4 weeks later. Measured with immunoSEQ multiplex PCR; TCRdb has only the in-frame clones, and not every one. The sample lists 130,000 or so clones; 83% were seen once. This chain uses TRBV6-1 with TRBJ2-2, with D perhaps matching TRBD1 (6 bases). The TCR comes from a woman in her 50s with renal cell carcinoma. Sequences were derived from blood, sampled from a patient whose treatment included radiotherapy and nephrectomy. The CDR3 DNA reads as TGTGCCTCCATCCGGGACATGAACACCGGGGAGCTGTTTTTT. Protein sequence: CASIRDMNTGELFF.